This paragraph covers one T cell receptor (beta chain) sequence. Antigen specificity is unknown. Libraries were prepared by immunoSEQ multiplex PCR; TCRdb keeps only in-frame clonotypes and omits some of them. The table shows approximately 30,000 clones, with about four fifths occurring only once. Time point of the sample: recipient sample about 28 days before transplant, after cytoreduction. Recipient blood drawn about 28 days pretransplant and days 30, 100, 180 after. These data come from a study of T cell clonotyping in hematopoietic cell transplantation. Study information: Cytoreduction preceded collection of pretransplant recipient samples.

Study observations and caveats: Pathologically expanded recipient clonotypes increased progressively from day 30 to day 180 as diversity fell. Few recipient clonotypes overlapped donors; over 95% were de novo at given depth.

The V end lost 5 bases, the J end lost 2 bases, and 10 bases lay between the germline ends. Germline loops: CDR1 MNHEY, CDR2 SVGAGI. CDR3 size: 14 residues. The sequence was obtained from a man aged 35 to 55 with acute myeloid leukemia. Some clones in this sample may be carry-over from other donors' samples. This rearrangement joins TRBV6-5 to TRBJ1-3, with D maybe TRBD1 (6 bases). This specimen was peripheral blood mononuclear cells, taken before stem cell transplant. The CDR3 is CASSPQGTGNTIYF. The DNA for the CDR3 is TGTGCCAGCAGTCCACAGGGAACTGGAAACACCATATATTTT.